The TCR beta chain described here comes from a study of Graves' ophthalmopathy and Graves' hyperthyroidism. Whole-study results and caveats: Most expanded clonotypes from thyroid (those above 0.001 frequency) were also found in blood.

There are 14 residues in the CDR3. CDR1 and CDR2 (germline): LNHNV, YYDKDF (reference sequence). Unmatched junction bases numbered 5, after V lost 3 bases and J lost 4 bases. Exclusion applied to patients with other autoimmune diseases, uncontrolled infections, pregnancy or lactation. This clonotype has a handful of counts. No antigen is known for it. Amplification of TCR beta CDR3 regions used RNA transcripts. First-round RT-PCR used HTBI primers; second-round multiplex PCR followed. MiXCR, applied by TCRdb to the multiplex PCR reads, yields one record per CDR3 protein. Of around 1,000,000 distinct CDR3 sequences in the sample, 36% were seen once.

The chain recombines TRBV15 with TRBJ2-5, with 7 bases lining up with TRBD1. This clonotype was obtained from an adult man with Graves' hyperthyroidism. The sequenced sample was peripheral blood or thyroid tissue (not recorded which). CDR3 region: CATSRDRSRETQYF. CDR3 DNA sequence: TGTGCCACCAGCAGGGACAGGTCGCGAGAGACCCAGTACTTC.